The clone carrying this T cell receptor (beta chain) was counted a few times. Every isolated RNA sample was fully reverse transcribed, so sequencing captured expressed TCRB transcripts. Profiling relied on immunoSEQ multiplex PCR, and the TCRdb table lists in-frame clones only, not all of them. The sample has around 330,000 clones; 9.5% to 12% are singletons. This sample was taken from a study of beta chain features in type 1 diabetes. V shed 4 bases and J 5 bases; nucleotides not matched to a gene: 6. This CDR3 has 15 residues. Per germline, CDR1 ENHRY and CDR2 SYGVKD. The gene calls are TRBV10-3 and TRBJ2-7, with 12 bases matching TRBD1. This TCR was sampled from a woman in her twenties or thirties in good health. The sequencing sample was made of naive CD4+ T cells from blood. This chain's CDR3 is CAISGRDRGLDEQYF. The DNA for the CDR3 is TGTGCCATCAGTGGGAGGGACAGGGGGCTCGACGAGCAGTACTTC.